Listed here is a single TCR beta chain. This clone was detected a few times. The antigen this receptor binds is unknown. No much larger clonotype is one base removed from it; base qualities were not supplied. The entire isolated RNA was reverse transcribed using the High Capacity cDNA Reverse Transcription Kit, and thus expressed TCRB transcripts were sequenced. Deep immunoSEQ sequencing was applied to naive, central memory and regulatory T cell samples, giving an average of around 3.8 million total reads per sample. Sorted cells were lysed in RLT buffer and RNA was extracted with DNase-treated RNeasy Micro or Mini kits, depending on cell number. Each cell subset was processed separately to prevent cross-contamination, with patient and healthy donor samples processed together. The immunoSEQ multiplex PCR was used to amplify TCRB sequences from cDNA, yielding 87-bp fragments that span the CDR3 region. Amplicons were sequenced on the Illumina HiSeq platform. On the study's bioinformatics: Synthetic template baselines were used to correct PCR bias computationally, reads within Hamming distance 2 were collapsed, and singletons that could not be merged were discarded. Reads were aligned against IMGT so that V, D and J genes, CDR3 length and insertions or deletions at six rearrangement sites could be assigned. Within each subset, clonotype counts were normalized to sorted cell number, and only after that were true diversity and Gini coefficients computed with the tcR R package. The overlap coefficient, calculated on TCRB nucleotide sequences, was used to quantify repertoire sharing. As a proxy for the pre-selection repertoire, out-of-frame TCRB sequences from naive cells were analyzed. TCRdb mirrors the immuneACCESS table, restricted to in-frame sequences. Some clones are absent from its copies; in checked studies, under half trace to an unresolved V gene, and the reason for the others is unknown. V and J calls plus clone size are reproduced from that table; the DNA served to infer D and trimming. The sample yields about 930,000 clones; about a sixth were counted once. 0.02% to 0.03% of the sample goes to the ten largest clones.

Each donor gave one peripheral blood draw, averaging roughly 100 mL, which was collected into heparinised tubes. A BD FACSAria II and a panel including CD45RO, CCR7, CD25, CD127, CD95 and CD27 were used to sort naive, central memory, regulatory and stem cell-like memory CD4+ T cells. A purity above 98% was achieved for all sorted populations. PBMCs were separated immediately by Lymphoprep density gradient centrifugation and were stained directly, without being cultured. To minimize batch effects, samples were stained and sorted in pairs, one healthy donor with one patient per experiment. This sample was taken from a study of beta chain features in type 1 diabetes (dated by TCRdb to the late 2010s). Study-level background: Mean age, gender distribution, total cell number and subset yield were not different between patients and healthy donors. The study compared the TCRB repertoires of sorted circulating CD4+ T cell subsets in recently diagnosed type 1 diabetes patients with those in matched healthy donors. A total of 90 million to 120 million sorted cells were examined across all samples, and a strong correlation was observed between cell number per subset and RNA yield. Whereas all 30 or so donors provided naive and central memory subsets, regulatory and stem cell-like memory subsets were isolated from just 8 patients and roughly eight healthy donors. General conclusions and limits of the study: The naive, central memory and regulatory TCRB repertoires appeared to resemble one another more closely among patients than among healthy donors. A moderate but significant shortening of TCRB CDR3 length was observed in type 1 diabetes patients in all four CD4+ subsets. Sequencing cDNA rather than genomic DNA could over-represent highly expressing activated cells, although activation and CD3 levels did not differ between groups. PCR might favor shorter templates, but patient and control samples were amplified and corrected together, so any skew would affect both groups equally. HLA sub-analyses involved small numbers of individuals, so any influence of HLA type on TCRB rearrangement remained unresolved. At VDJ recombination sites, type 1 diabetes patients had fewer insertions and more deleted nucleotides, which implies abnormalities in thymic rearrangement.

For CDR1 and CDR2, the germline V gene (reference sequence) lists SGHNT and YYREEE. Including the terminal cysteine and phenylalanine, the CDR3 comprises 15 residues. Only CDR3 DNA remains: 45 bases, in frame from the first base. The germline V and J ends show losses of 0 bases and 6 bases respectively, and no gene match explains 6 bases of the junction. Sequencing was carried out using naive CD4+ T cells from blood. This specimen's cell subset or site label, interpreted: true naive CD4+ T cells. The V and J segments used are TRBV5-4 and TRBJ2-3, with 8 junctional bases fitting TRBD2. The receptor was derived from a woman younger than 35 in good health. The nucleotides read TGTGCCAGCAGCTTGGCAAGCGGGAGCGATGATACGCAGTATTTT. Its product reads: CASSLASGSDDTQYF.